Within the sample, the clone carrying this T cell receptor beta chain is medium-sized. Its antigen remains unidentified. These data originate in a study of T-cell memory formation after mild COVID-19. Study summary: Each donor largely had its own TCR clusters.

5'RACE primed at constant segments yielded TCR alpha and TCR beta cDNA libraries bearing sample barcodes and UMIs. Using its own MiXCR run on the 5' RACE reads, TCRdb lists one record per CDR3 protein. This sample has over 300,000 distinct CDR3 sequences, with 20% to 25% found just once. Findings and caveats of the study: Certain responding clones were present in pre-infection memory, suggesting participation of cross-reactive memory.

The material sequenced was PBMCs or a T cell subset sorted from them (not recorded which). This receptor was identified in a man between 18 and 29 years old who had mild COVID-19 (a few samples of this study predate the infection). Cell type and time point are not known.

CDR3 coding DNA: TGTGCCAGCAGCCTACCCCCGACAGCGAACACTGAAGCTTTCTTT. This sequence encodes CASSLPPTANTEAFF. The gene calls are TRBV7-6 and TRBJ1-1, with D maybe TRBD1 (5 bases). Trimming took 5 bases from V and 1 from J, leaving 14 bases between them. CDR1 is SGHVS, CDR2 FNYEAQ, per germline. The CDR3 length is 15 residues.